This T cell receptor beta chain is drawn from a study of T-cell memory formation after mild COVID-19. About the study: In these data, TCR clusters were largely donor specific.

The authors produced TCR alpha and TCR beta cDNA libraries with sample barcodes and UMIs by 5'RACE using constant-segment primers. TCRdb passed the 5' RACE reads through MiXCR, listing each CDR3 protein once. The sample lists some 340,000 distinct CDR3 sequences, roughly 13% occurring once. This clonotype came up a few times. Its target is not known. Whole-study findings and limits: Detection of some responders pre-infection suggested pre-existing cross-reactive memory T cells participated. Among CD4+ contracting clones, most were CM and EM, and CD8+ ones EMRA.

The CDR3 consists of 12 residues. Germline V gene data show CDR1 as MNHEY and CDR2 as SVGEGT. Trimming pared 6 bases from V and 3 bases from J, leaving 8 bases between. This sequence originates from a man younger than 35 who had mild COVID-19 (a few samples of this study predate the infection). Cell type and time point are not known. The sequenced material came from PBMCs or a T cell subset sorted from them (not recorded which). This chain links TRBV6-2 or TRBV6-3 with TRBJ1-2; D gene uncertain. The CDR3 is CASRNGYYGYTF. In DNA, the CDR3 is TGTGCCAGCAGGAACGGATACTATGGCTACACCTTC.